These T cell receptor beta chains were read from a single sample in a study of blood T cell repertoires in COVID-19. This table comes from immunoSEQ multiplex PCR, and its TCRdb copy is limited to in-frame clones, with some not included. This sample carries about 300,000 clones, around 85% of them seen once, and the ten largest clones take about 2%. Sequenced material: PBMCs or T cells enriched from blood (not recorded which). The receptors originated from a woman under 40 who had been exposed to COVID-19. Each CDR3 is given with its conserved first and last residue. Fields, in order: V gene, J gene, CDR3 protein.

v_gene: TRBV30
j_gene: TRBJ1-2
CDR3aa: CAWSMSQGIGGYTF

v_gene: TRBV5-1
j_gene: TRBJ2-7
CDR3aa: CASSLAGGGGYEQYF

v_gene: TRBV5-1
j_gene: TRBJ2-7
CDR3aa: CASSRERDEQYF

v_gene: TRBV7-6
j_gene: TRBJ2-2
CDR3aa: CASSLDLVGLMNTGELFF

v_gene: TRBV28
j_gene: TRBJ2-7
CDR3aa: CASSLGNSYEQYF

v_gene: TRBV5-8
j_gene: TRBJ1-1
CDR3aa: CARGAANTEAFF

v_gene: TRBV28
j_gene: TRBJ2-5
CDR3aa: CASSLGGVTQYF

v_gene: TRBV10-3
j_gene: TRBJ1-1
CDR3aa: CAIRIQGKNTEAFF

v_gene: TRBV7-3
j_gene: TRBJ2-7
CDR3aa: CASSTQGSYEQYF

v_gene: TRBV6-5
j_gene: TRBJ2-7
CDR3aa: CASTSSGGPSDEQYF

v_gene: TRBV27
j_gene: TRBJ2-7
CDR3aa: CASSADRGGLTEQYF

v_gene: TRBV19
j_gene: TRBJ1-5
CDR3aa: CASCRTKNQPQHF

v_gene: TRBV10-1
j_gene: TRBJ2-7
CDR3aa: CASSAGTVVYEQYF

v_gene: TRBV28
j_gene: TRBJ2-5
CDR3aa: CASSSGQGKETQYF

v_gene: TRBV5-8
j_gene: TRBJ1-1
CDR3aa: CASSSSSSTEAFF

v_gene: TRBV27
j_gene: TRBJ2-2
CDR3aa: CASGSPSGAFTGELFF

v_gene: TRBV7-9
j_gene: TRBJ2-7
CDR3aa: CASSFGQDF

v_gene: TRBV13
j_gene: TRBJ2-5
CDR3aa: CASSLGPGFQETQYF

v_gene: TRBV27
j_gene: TRBJ1-1
CDR3aa: CASSPGDKIQTTEAFF

v_gene: TRBV19
j_gene: TRBJ1-1
CDR3aa: CASSPTGRNTEAFF

v_gene: TRBV27
j_gene: TRBJ1-4
CDR3aa: CASTSRSWYATNEKLFF

v_gene: TRBV21-1
j_gene: TRBJ1-4
CDR3aa: CASSKGKDGGKLFF

v_gene: TRBV6-7
j_gene: TRBJ1-1
CDR3aa: CAGAGADTEAFF

v_gene: TRBV5-8
j_gene: TRBJ2-4
CDR3aa: CASSSPIENIQYF

v_gene: TRBV7-6
j_gene: TRBJ2-3
CDR3aa: CASSFPGTSTDTQYF

v_gene: TRBV7-9
j_gene: TRBJ2-7
CDR3aa: CASSGRTGALSYEQYF

v_gene: TRBV7-3
j_gene: TRBJ2-7
CDR3aa: CASSVDRAREQYF

v_gene: TRBV3-1/TRBV3-2
j_gene: TRBJ2-7
CDR3aa: CASRDYNSGYEQYF

v_gene: TRBV5-1
j_gene: TRBJ2-2
CDR3aa: CASSLRGNTGELFF

v_gene: TRBV19
j_gene: TRBJ2-7
CDR3aa: CASSLTPNSGRFNEQYF

v_gene: TRBV15
j_gene: TRBJ1-1
CDR3aa: CATSRDRPVAGTEAFF

v_gene: TRBV27
j_gene: TRBJ2-7
CDR3aa: CASSTRTSGSYEQYF

v_gene: TRBV2
j_gene: TRBJ1-1
CDR3aa: CASSSSGNTEAFF

v_gene: TRBV20-1
j_gene: TRBJ2-7
CDR3aa: CSAPRPGEQYF

v_gene: TRBV6-1
j_gene: TRBJ2-7
CDR3aa: CASSDSRITSYEQYF

v_gene: TRBV10-1
j_gene: TRBJ2-5
CDR3aa: CASSVTSGAETQYF

v_gene: TRBV11-2
j_gene: TRBJ2-7
CDR3aa: CASSPSPGGGEQYF

v_gene: TRBV5-1
j_gene: TRBJ2-1
CDR3aa: CASSLGTSVGGEQFF

v_gene: TRBV2
j_gene: TRBJ1-1
CDR3aa: CASNTDRGLEAFF

v_gene: TRBV30
j_gene: TRBJ1-2
CDR3aa: CASNPQENGYTF

v_gene: TRBV24-1
j_gene: TRBJ2-6
CDR3aa: CATSGGSSGANVLTF

v_gene: TRBV28
j_gene: TRBJ1-3
CDR3aa: CASLRGPGNTIYF

v_gene: TRBV28
j_gene: TRBJ2-5
CDR3aa: CASSPPDLLQETQYF

v_gene: TRBV9
j_gene: TRBJ1-1
CDR3aa: CASSVGANTEAFF

v_gene: TRBV4-3
j_gene: TRBJ2-7
CDR3aa: CASSQDGAGGPYEQYF

v_gene: TRBV28
j_gene: TRBJ1-6
CDR3aa: CATVRDRGSPLHF

v_gene: TRBV5-8
j_gene: TRBJ2-4
CDR3aa: CASSPGYIQYF

v_gene: TRBV5-4
j_gene: TRBJ2-3
CDR3aa: CASSDETPDTQYF

v_gene: TRBV2
j_gene: TRBJ1-2
CDR3aa: CASSGTGNYAGYTF

v_gene: TRBV11-2
j_gene: TRBJ1-5
CDR3aa: CASSSQGQSNQPQHF

v_gene: TRBV4-3
j_gene: TRBJ2-7
CDR3aa: CASSQDVSGGASYEQYF

v_gene: TRBV11-2
j_gene: TRBJ1-1
CDR3aa: CASSPDRGTEAFF

v_gene: TRBV9
j_gene: TRBJ2-1
CDR3aa: CASSVGSSGGYNEQFF